The T cell receptor beta chain described here comes from a study of monozygotic twins with inflammatory bowel disease. One blood sample of around 2.5 ml was taken from each donor. In germline, CDR1 is SGHRS, CDR2 YFSETQ. The CDR3 length is 16 residues. UMIs containing a 6-nucleotide sample barcode were added via template switching. Reanalyzing the 5' RACE reads, TCRdb keeps one entry per CDR3 protein, without DNA. This sample's table reports some 440,000 distinct CDR3 sequences. The sample was blood. The receptor was isolated from a human donor with ulcerative colitis or Crohn's disease, or a healthy co-twin of an affected twin (not recorded which). The chain recombines TRBV5-1 with TRBJ2-6; TCRdb names TRBD2, which stays unverified in the absence of DNA. The CDR3 sequence: CASSTSGPSGANVLTF.